What follows are 29 T cell receptor beta chains derived from one specimen sequenced in a study of somatic mutations in cytotoxic T cells in rheumatoid arthritis. The method was immunoSEQ multiplex PCR; TCRdb's version includes in-frame clones alone and lacks a portion of them. This sample has approximately 13,000 clones, with over 70% found just once. Source material: CD8+ T cells sorted from blood. The origin of the receptors is a man aged 70 or older in good health.

This clone was seen a single time. This chain uses TRBV12-5 with TRBJ1-2; TRBD1 might be the D (6 bases). Between the trimmed V and J ends, which lost 5 bases and 7 bases, there was a span of 17 bases. The CDR3 is made up of 14 amino acids. Germline-derived CDR1 and CDR2 are LGHNT and FRNRAP. For the CDR3, the DNA is TGTGCTAGTGGTCCCGGACAGTTTCCGAGTGGCTACACCTTC. It specifies CASGPGQFPSGYTF. The whole variable domain, filled in from reference TRBV12-5 and TRBJ1-2, reads DARVTQTPRHKVTEMGQEVTMRCQPILGHNTVFWYRQTMMQGLELLAYFRNRAPLDDSGMPKDRFSAEMPDATLATLKIQPSEPRDSAVYFCASGPGQFPSGYTFGSGTRLTVV.

This chain links TRBV2 with TRBJ2-3; D gene unclear. The V end was cut by 1 base, the J end by 2 bases, with 10 bases between. The CDR3 loop spans 15 amino acids. CDR1 and CDR2 (germline): SNHLY, FYNNEI. The CDR3 nucleotides are TGTGCCAGCAGTGAAGAAGAACAGATCACAGATACGCAGTATTTT. Its protein product is CASSEEEQITDTQYF.

V and J are TRBV29-1 and TRBJ1-1; D is ambiguous. V was clipped by 1 base and J by 0 bases, with 6 bases between them. The CDR3 length is 13 residues. Germline assignment: CDR1 SQVTM and CDR2 ANQGSEA. The CDR3 DNA reads TGCAGCGTTGAAGGAGGAATGAACACTGAAGCTTTCTTT. Protein product: CSVEGGMNTEAFF.

The V gene is TRBV9, the J gene TRBJ2-3, with TRBD1 identical over 8 bases. The CDR3 loop spans 18 amino acids. Germline CDR1 reads SGDLS; CDR2 reads YYNGEE. V was pared by 0 bases and J by 5 bases, with 14 bases of the junction left unmatched. This CDR3 reads CASSVGLSQGASLDTQYF. The CDR3 DNA reads as TGTGCCAGCAGCGTAGGTCTTAGCCAGGGGGCATCGCTAGATACGCAGTATTTT.

The chain joins TRBV7-9 to TRBJ1-1, with D possibly being TRBD1 (5 bases). V was shortened by 5 bases and J by 3 bases, with 13 bases between the two germline ends. CDR1 and CDR2 from the germline V gene are SEHNR and FQNEAQ (reference sequence). The CDR3 is 14 residues long. The CDR3 DNA follows: TGTGCCAGCAGCCCGGGGACGGGTTACACTGAAGCTTTCTTT. It yields the protein CASSPGTGYTEAFF.

Only one count was recorded for this clone. V and J are TRBV28 and TRBJ2-7; D might be TRBD1 or TRBD2, each matching 5 bases. Trimming pared 7 bases from V and 4 bases from J, leaving 14 bases between. The germline V gene has CDR1 MDHEN and CDR2 SYDVKM. The CDR3 length is 13 residues. CDR3 DNA: TGTGCCAGCACCCCGGGGCAGGCTTACGAGCAGTACTTC. Its protein is CASTPGQAYEQYF.

This sequence joins TRBV7-2 and TRBJ2-7; possibly TRBD1 or TRBD2 for D (5 bases each). V lost 3 bases and J 3 bases, leaving 12 bases between the germline ends. Per the germline V gene, CDR1 is SGHTA and CDR2 is FQGNSA. The CDR3 spans 14 residues. In DNA, the CDR3 is TGTGCCAGCAGCTTCGACCGGGACGGCTACGAGCAGTACTTC. Protein: CASSFDRDGYEQYF.

The chain links TRBV2 to TRBJ2-3; perhaps TRBD1 as D (5 bases). V lost 4 bases to trimming and J lost 2 bases, with 16 bases between them. Germline assignment: CDR1 SNHLY and CDR2 FYNNEI. The CDR3 has 16 amino acids. CDR3 residues: CASSGGSEVLTDTQYF. The CDR3 coding sequence is TGTGCCAGCAGTGGGGGCAGCGAAGTACTCACAGATACGCAGTATTTT.

The chain uses TRBV29-1 and TRBJ2-7; D unclear. The CDR3 runs to 12 residues. CDR1 SQVTM and CDR2 ANQGSEA come from the germline V gene. Trimming left V 1 base short and J 3 bases short, with 7 bases between. CDR3 sequence reads: CSVEVGSYEQYF. CDR3 nucleotides: TGCAGCGTTGAAGTGGGAAGCTACGAGCAGTACTTC.

The rearrangement joins TRBV14 to TRBJ2-7, with 7 bases lining up with TRBD2. Trimming removed 3 bases from V and 2 bases from J; junction bases left unmatched: 4. Per germline, CDR1 SGHDN and CDR2 FVKESK. The CDR3 has 14 amino acids. Here the CDR3 DNA reads TGTGCCAGCAGCCAGGGAGCGGGACCCTACGAGCAGTACTTC. Its translation: CASSQGAGPYEQYF. Together with reference TRBV14 and TRBJ2-7, the CDR3 gives the full variable domain: EAGVTQFPSHSVIEKGQTVTLRCDPISGHDNLYWYRRVMGKEIKFLLHFVKESKQDESGMPNNRFLAERTGGTYSTLKVQPAELEDSGVYFCASSQGAGPYEQYFGPGTRLTVT.

V usage is TRBV28 and J usage is TRBJ2-5, with TRBD2 matching over 7 bases. The CDR3 totals 14 residues. Germline CDR1 reads MDHEN; CDR2 reads SYDVKM. Trimming took 3 bases from V and 1 from J; bases not matched to a gene: 2. The CDR3 DNA follows: TGTGCCAGCAGTTTCTCGGGGGGCCAAGAGACCCAGTACTTC. It codes for CASSFSGGQETQYF.

The rearrangement uses TRBV28 and TRBJ2-5; 11 bases match TRBD2. The CDR3 loop spans 15 amino acids. Trimming removed 3 bases from V and 2 bases from J; junction bases left unmatched: 2. Germline V gene data show CDR1 as MDHEN and CDR2 as SYDVKM. The CDR3 coding sequence is TGTGCCAGCAGTTTGGGACTAGCGGAACAAGAGACCCAGTACTTC. This gives the protein CASSLGLAEQETQYF.

The gene calls are TRBV19 and TRBJ2-4; possibly TRBD1 or TRBD2 for D (5 bases each). The V and J ends lost 8 bases and 7 bases respectively, with 9 bases between them. From germline, CDR1 is LNHDA and CDR2 SQIVND (reference sequence). There are 11 residues in the CDR3. For the CDR3, the DNA is TGTGCCAGTGGAGAGGGGAACATTCAGTACTTC. Encoded protein: CASGEGNIQYF.

This clone was recorded a few times. The chain couples TRBV11-2 to TRBJ2-7; weak D call: TRBD1 (5 bases). The CDR3 runs to 13 residues. V dropped 5 bases and J dropped 6 bases, with 14 bases sitting between them. Germline V gene lookup returns CDR1 SGHAT and CDR2 FQNNGV. The CDR3 here is CASSLWAGFEQYF. The CDR3 DNA reads as TGTGCCAGCAGCCTCTGGGCAGGGTTCGAGCAGTACTTC.

This clone was seen once. The genes are TRBV7-2 and TRBJ2-7, with a tentative D call TRBD1 (6 bases). V gave up 5 bases and J gave up 2 bases, with 13 bases separating them. The CDR3 has 14 amino acids. Per germline, CDR1 SGHTA and CDR2 FQGNSA. Here the CDR3 reads CASSLSRDTYEQYF. The CDR3 nucleotides read TGTGCCAGCAGCCTTTCGAGGGACACCTACGAGCAGTACTTC.

The chain uses TRBV7-2 and TRBJ2-4; the D gene is possibly TRBD2 (6 bases). The ends were cut back, 5 bases at V and 3 bases at J, with 11 bases in the middle. CDR1 is SGHTA, CDR2 FQGNSA, per germline. The CDR3 totals 14 residues. In DNA, the CDR3 is TGTGCCAGCAGCCCTAGCGTGGGCAAAAACATTCAGTACTTC. Translated: CASSPSVGKNIQYF.

J is TRBJ1-5 and V is TRBV19; D remains unclear. Between the trimmed V and J ends, which lost 4 bases and 2 bases, there was a span of 9 bases. This CDR3 has 14 residues. Germline V CDR1 and CDR2: LNHDA, SQIVND (reference sequence). This CDR3 reads CASSTDSRNQPQHF. CDR3 nucleotide sequence: TGTGCCAGTAGTACGGACTCCCGCAATCAGCCCCAGCATTTT.

The chain links TRBV9 to TRBJ1-4; D might be TRBD1 (6 bases). Germline V lookup: CDR1 SGDLS, CDR2 YYNGEE. The ends were cut back, 5 bases at V and 4 bases at J, with 12 bases in the middle. The CDR3 is made up of 14 amino acids. DNA of the CDR3: TGTGCCAGCAGGGGAGGGGGGAGTAATGAAAAACTGTTTTTT. It encodes CASRGGGSNEKLFF.

The chain has TRBV5-1 and TRBJ2-7; D may be TRBD1 or TRBD2 (6 bases each). The CDR3 is 13 amino acids. With 0 bases removed from V and 5 bases from J, the gap between germline ends came to 9 bases. From germline, CDR1 is SGHRS and CDR2 YFSETQ. The CDR3 sequence: CASSLGGANEQYF. The CDR3 DNA is TGCGCCAGCAGCTTGGGGGGGGCTAACGAGCAGTACTTC.

V is TRBV28 and J is TRBJ2-7; D is ambiguous. The germline V and J ends were trimmed by 6 bases and 2 bases, with 17 bases remaining between them. Germline V gives CDR1 MDHEN, CDR2 SYDVKM. This CDR3 spans 15 amino acids. The CDR3 nucleotides read TGTGCCAGCAGCCCGCTCCGTATCGAACCCTACGAGCAGTACTTC. This gives the protein CASSPLRIEPYEQYF.

The chain carries TRBV27 and TRBJ1-3, with D uncertain. Germline CDR1 and CDR2: MNHEY and SMNVEV (reference sequence). CDR3 length: 14 residues. V gave up 6 bases and J gave up 4 bases, with 13 bases separating them. The CDR3 protein is CASRPLGEGNTIYF. CDR3 in DNA: TGTGCCAGCAGACCGCTAGGTGAAGGAAACACCATATATTTT.

This sequence joins TRBV6-1 and TRBJ2-1, with TRBD2 as a possible D gene (6 bases). Germline V gene data show CDR1 as MNHNS and CDR2 as SASEGT. Trimming removed 6 bases at V and 0 bases at J, with 12 bases between. The CDR3 runs 15 residues. The CDR3 sequence: CASSPGVFSYNEQFF. Here the CDR3 DNA reads TGTGCCAGCAGCCCGGGGGTATTCTCCTACAATGAGCAGTTCTTC.

This chain links TRBV4-3 with TRBJ2-7; 9 bases are shared with TRBD1. The CDR3 is 17 amino acids. CDR1 is LGHNA and CDR2 is YSLEER in the germline V gene. With V trimmed by 2 bases and J by 4 bases, 12 bases remained unmatched. In nucleotides, the CDR3 is TGCGCCAGCAGCCAATCACCGGGACAGGGAAGAGGGTACGAGCAGTACTTC. Translating gives CASSQSPGQGRGYEQYF.

The rearrangement joins TRBV29-1 to TRBJ1-4; D unresolved. Germline V gene lookup returns CDR1 SQVTM and CDR2 ANQGSEA. Trimming shortened V by 5 bases and J by 8 bases, and 12 bases separated the two germline ends. The CDR3 spans 12 residues. In DNA form, the CDR3 reads TGCAGCGTTCGGACCCCTCAAGAAAAACTGTTTTTT. Translated: CSVRTPQEKLFF.

This sequence joins TRBV10-3 and TRBJ2-7; D is uncertain. Trimming pared 10 bases from V and 0 bases from J, leaving 10 bases between. Germline V CDR1 and CDR2: ENHRY, SYGVKD. The CDR3 consists of 12 residues. CDR3 sequence (DNA): TGTGCCACCGCTTCGAGCTCCTACGAGCAGTACTTC. This translates into CATASSSYEQYF.

This clone has more than one count but fewer than ten. The chain carries TRBV6-1 and TRBJ2-3; D possibly corresponds to TRBD2 (7 bases). V was shortened by 7 bases and J by 4 bases, with 15 bases between the two germline ends. The V gene's germline CDR1 is MNHNS and CDR2 SASEGT. This CDR3 is built from 14 residues. This chain's CDR3 is CASTPGRGADTQYF. The CDR3 DNA reads as TGTGCCAGCACCCCGGGGAGGGGGGCAGATACGCAGTATTTT.

This clone is classed as medium-sized. Other nucleotide sequences in the sample specify the same CDR3. The rearrangement links TRBV29-1 to TRBJ2-7; TRBD1 agrees at 7 bases. V gave up 7 bases and J gave up 0 bases; unmatched junction bases: 6. The CDR3 length is 13 residues. Germline assignment: CDR1 SQVTM and CDR2 ANQGSEA. The CDR3 DNA reads as TGCAGCGGTACCGGGACAGACTCCTACGAGCAGTACTTC. This gives the protein CSGTGTDSYEQYF.

The gene calls are TRBV25-1 and TRBJ2-2; D possibly matches TRBD1 or TRBD2 (5 bases each). V was clipped by 3 bases and J by 3 bases, with 11 bases between them. CDR1 is MGHDK and CDR2 is SYGVNS in the germline V gene. There are 15 residues in the CDR3. DNA for the CDR3: TGTGCCAGCAGTGAGTGGGGGTTTGACACCGGGGAGCTGTTTTTT. Encoded protein: CASSEWGFDTGELFF.

This sequence joins TRBV5-4 and TRBJ2-7, with D hard to call. This CDR3 comprises 11 residues. Germline CDR1 reads SGHNT; CDR2 reads YYREEE (reference sequence). Trimming stripped 0 bases from V and 6 bases from J, with 4 bases between. The chain's CDR3 is CASSLGTEQYF. CDR3 coding DNA: TGTGCCAGCAGCTTGGGGACCGAGCAGTACTTC.